This passage covers 2 T cell receptor beta chains from one sample sequenced in a study of blood T cell repertoires in COVID-19. Profiled with immunoSEQ multiplex PCR; TCRdb holds only in-frame clones, not every one. The sample holds roughly 240,000 clones, less than 85% seen once. Material: peripheral blood. Receptors originate from a man aged 55 to 70 who had recovered from COVID-19.

A note on this clone: The same CDR3 can be traced to other DNA sequences in this sample. The chain carries TRBV6-1 and TRBJ1-1; D is uncertain. The CDR3 consists of 14 residues. The germline V and J ends were trimmed by 2 bases and 0 bases, with 7 bases remaining between them. Germline V gives CDR1 MNHNS, CDR2 SASEGT. In DNA, the CDR3 is TGTGCCAGCAGTGAAAACAGACTGAACACTGAAGCTTTCTTT. This sequence encodes CASSENRLNTEAFF.

CDR3: CASSSSGSLIYEQYF. In DNA form, the CDR3 reads TGTGCCAGCAGTTCATCCGGGTCTCTAATATACGAGCAGTACTTC. This sequence joins TRBV11-1 and TRBJ2-7; D gene ambiguous. The CDR3 is 15 residues long. Germline CDR1 reads SGHAT; CDR2 reads FQDESV (reference sequence). Trimming stripped 6 bases from V and 4 bases from J, with 19 bases between.